The clone carrying this TCR beta chain was observed a handful of times. With V trimmed by 1 base and J by 7 bases, 7 bases remained unmatched. Germline CDR1 reads GTSNPN; CDR2 reads SVGIG (reference sequence). The CDR3 has 14 amino acids. As originally analysed: Amplification from reference gene primers served as the basis for estimated nucleated cell counts. Sequenced by immunoSEQ multiplex PCR; TCRdb stores in-frame clones only, minus some. That table supplies the V and J calls and clone size; D and trimming were determined from the DNA. This sample has about 100,000 clones, with roughly 80% found just once. This record belongs to a study of blood T cell repertoires in COVID-19. Across the whole study: Specimens from acute and convalescent COVID-19 originated in the United States, Italy and Spain. PBMCs, B-cell-depleted T cells, or T cells provided the cDNA or gDNA that made up the material.

Input material: peripheral blood. The chain is built from TRBV30 and TRBJ1-2; 9 nucleotides align to TRBD1. The sequence derives from a woman aged 65 to 85 with acute or convalescent COVID-19. CDR3 loop: CAWSDTGGAGGYTF. CDR3 in DNA: TGTGCCTGGAGTGATACAGGGGGCGCCGGTGGCTACACCTTC.